Presented here are 4 T cell receptor beta chains from one specimen sequenced in a study of blood T cell repertoires in COVID-19. Some clones are missing from TCRdb's copy, which holds only in-frame ones; the method was immunoSEQ multiplex PCR. The top ten hold less than 7% of the sample, which has 200,000 to 250,000 clones, over 70% seen once. The sample was peripheral blood. These receptors were obtained from a woman between 65 and 79 years old with acute or convalescent COVID-19.

The chain has TRBV5-1 and TRBJ2-5, with 10 bases fitting TRBD2. Per germline, CDR1 SGHRS and CDR2 YFSETQ. The CDR3 is 14 residues long. V dropped 7 bases and J dropped 3; count of bases not matched to a gene: 6. CDR3 sequence reads: CASGLAGAEETQYF. The CDR3 nucleotides read TGCGCCAGCGGCCTAGCGGGAGCAGAAGAGACCCAGTACTTC. Drawing the rest from reference TRBV5-1 and TRBJ2-5, the complete variable domain is KAGVTQTPRYLIKTRGQQVTLSCSPISGHRSVSWYQQTPGQGLQFLFEYFSETQRNKGNFPGRFSGRQFSNSRSEMNVSTLELGDSALYLCASGLAGAEETQYFGPGTRLLVL.

The J gene is TRBJ2-1, the V gene TRBV21-1; the DNA was not compared with TRBD2, the D call given in the table. TRBV21-1 constitutes a pseudogene. The CDR3 is made up of 15 amino acids. CDR3 DNA sequence: TGTGCCAGCAGCTCCCCGGGGGGCTCTTACAATGAGCAGTTCTTC. Protein sequence: CASSSPGGSYNEQFF.

This chain's CDR3 is CASSYSGLAGLTGYNEQFF. Here the CDR3 DNA reads TGTGCCAGCAGTTACTCCGGACTAGCGGGACTTACAGGGTACAATGAGCAGTTCTTC. The chain joins TRBV6-2 or TRBV6-3 to TRBJ2-1; 12 positions agree with TRBD2. This CDR3 comprises 19 residues. The V gene's germline CDR1 is MNHEY and CDR2 SVGEGT. The V segment lost 0 bases and the J segment 4 bases; nucleotides outside the gene matches: 10.

V and J are TRBV27 and TRBJ2-7; maybe TRBD1 (6 bases). The CDR3 runs 14 residues. The germline gives CDR1 MNHEY, CDR2 SMNVEV (reference sequence). V gave up 2 bases and J gave up 5 bases, with 13 bases separating them. CDR3: CASSLRQAVNEQYF. In DNA, the CDR3 is TGTGCCAGCAGTTTAAGACAGGCCGTTAACGAGCAGTACTTC.